The source of this TCR beta chain is a study of blood T cell repertoires in COVID-19. Study details: From T cells, B-cell-depleted T cells, or PBMCs came the material, which was cDNA or gDNA.

From germline, CDR1 is KGHSH and CDR2 LQKENI. V shed 5 bases and J 6 bases; nucleotides not matched to a gene: 10. The CDR3 loop spans 14 amino acids. TCRdb's table, derived via immunoSEQ multiplex PCR, lists solely in-frame clones and lacks some. The profile shows around 53,000 clones, 76% of them singletons. The source of this sequence is a man between 45 and 60 years old with active or convalescent COVID-19. V usage is TRBV18 and J usage is TRBJ2-7; TRBD1 aligns across 7 bases. The material sequenced was peripheral blood. CDR3 region: CASSISGTAPEQYF. The CDR3 region has the DNA TGTGCCAGCTCAATCTCCGGGACAGCCCCCGAGCAGTACTTC.